This T cell receptor (beta chain) is drawn from a study of blood T cell repertoires in COVID-19 (dated by TCRdb to about 2020). Concerning the study at large: The collaborator samples originated in the United States, Italy and Spain and spanned the acute and convalescent phases of COVID-19. The repertoires were released in a freely available public database intended as a resource for research on the immune response to SARS-CoV-2. The prospective study material was composed of cDNA or gDNA derived from T cells, B-cell-depleted T cells, or PBMCs. Samples were obtained from the ongoing ImmuneRACE study (first 160 participants) and from about 1,300 subjects provided by 6 global collaborators. Sample metadata almost always included a de-identified subject ID, COVID-19 status, age in years and sex. Subjects who had been exposed to COVID-19, were actively infected with it, or had recovered from it provided the deeply sampled blood TCRbeta repertoires that made up the dataset. Where HLA class I and class II types were available, the types were taken from metadata supplied by the sample provider, not from assay-based typing.

Points the paper makes about the study in general: How much clinical and demographic metadata was included differed by source and by participant, and the metadata was provided uncurated.

Participants in the prospective study were enrolled through a virtual design, were aged roughly 18 to 100 years, and lived in about two dozen United States geographic areas. In the prospective study, participants were assigned to cohorts based on the clinical history participants reported in a screening survey and a study questionnaire. For ImmuneRACE Cohort 3, a participant was defined as recovered based on two consecutive negative NP/OP PCR tests, clearance by a healthcare professional, or resolution of symptoms. Mobile phlebotomists in the prospective study collected whole blood, serum and a nasopharyngeal or oropharyngeal swab from every participant. Participants in the prospective study had the option to provide additional blood draws and questionnaires over a roughly 2-month period. Prospective study blood samples were shipped either frozen or at room temperature before DNA extraction. The immunoSEQ Assay, a bias-controlled multiplex PCR, was used to amplify TCRbeta CDR3 regions from genomic DNA. On the study's bioinformatics: The number of nucleated cells in each sample was estimated from the amplification of reference gene primers within the assay. To quantify the absolute abundance of each unique TCRbeta CDR3 rearrangement, sequence reads were collapsed and filtered. For each sample, productive Simpson clonality was calculated as the square root of Simpson's diversity index across productive rearrangements. The table comes from immuneACCESS by way of TCRdb, which keeps in-frame sequences with V and J called. Part of the clones is missing from these tables; in studies checked, under half for an unresolved V gene and the rest for unknown reasons. V and J calls and clone size are given by that table; D and trimming were obtained from the DNA. The sample yields 450,000 to 500,000 clones; more than 85% were counted once. Around 7.9% of the sample comes from the top ten.

About this clone: Its antigen is currently not known. No much larger clone is present one base from it, and per-base qualities are unavailable.

The CDR3, cysteine through phenylalanine, is 14 amino acids long. CDR3 DNA is the only sequence kept; it has 42 bases, read in frame from the first base. CDR1 and CDR2 are read off the germline V gene as MNHEY and SVGAGI. Relative to germline, V is missing 6 bases and J is missing 4 bases, with 8 bases of the junction outside any gene match. Rearrangement joined TRBV6-5 to TRBJ1-1, with 7 junctional bases fitting TRBD1. Sequenced material: PBMCs or T cells enriched from blood (not recorded which). This clonotype was obtained from an older woman who had recovered from COVID-19. The DNA sequence is as follows: TGTGCCAGCAGGGAGGACAGGCTGGGCACTGAAGCTTTCTTT. Its translation is CASREDRLGTEAFF.